This TCR beta chain was obtained from a study of T cells in Graves' hyperthyroidism and ophthalmopathy. Amplification of TCR beta CDR3 regions was performed using RNA transcripts as template. Carried out on the TCR CDR3, a first-round RT-PCR used the HTBI primer set. TCRdb re-analysed the multiplex PCR reads in MiXCR, keeping a single row per CDR3 protein. This table has 360,000 or so distinct CDR3 sequences, 13% to 15% appearing once. This clonotype was counted at least ten times. Trimming cost V 5 bases and J 2 bases, with 9 bases left between them. Germline V gene sequence: CDR1 SSHAT, CDR2 FNYEAQ (reference sequence). The CDR3 consists of 13 residues.

V and J are TRBV7-7 and TRBJ2-5; maybe TRBD1 (5 bases). Sequenced input: blood. The TCR sequence derives from a woman in her fifties or sixties with Graves' ophthalmopathy. For the CDR3, the DNA is TGTGCCAGCAGCAACAGGCTACAAGAGACCCAGTACTTC. Protein: CASSNRLQETQYF.